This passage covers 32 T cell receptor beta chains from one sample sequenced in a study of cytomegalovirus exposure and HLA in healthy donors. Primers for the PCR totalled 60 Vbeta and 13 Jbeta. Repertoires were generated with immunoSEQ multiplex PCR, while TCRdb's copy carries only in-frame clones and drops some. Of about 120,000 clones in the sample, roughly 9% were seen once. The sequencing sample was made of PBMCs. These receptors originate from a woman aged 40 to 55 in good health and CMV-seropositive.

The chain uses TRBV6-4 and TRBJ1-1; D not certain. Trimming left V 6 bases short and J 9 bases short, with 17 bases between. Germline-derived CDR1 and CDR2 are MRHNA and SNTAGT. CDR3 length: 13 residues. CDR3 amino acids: CASRALAGGKAFF. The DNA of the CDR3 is TGTGCCAGCAGAGCCCTCGCGGGAGGAAAAGCTTTCTTT.

CDR3 in DNA: TGTGCCAGCAGCCCCACCCTGCCGGCAGATACGCAGTATTTT. Amino acids: CASSPTLPADTQYF. This chain connects TRBV9 to TRBJ2-3; D unclear. Germline V gives CDR1 SGDLS, CDR2 YYNGEE. With 4 bases removed from V and 4 bases from J, the gap between germline ends came to 13 bases. The CDR3 consists of 14 residues.

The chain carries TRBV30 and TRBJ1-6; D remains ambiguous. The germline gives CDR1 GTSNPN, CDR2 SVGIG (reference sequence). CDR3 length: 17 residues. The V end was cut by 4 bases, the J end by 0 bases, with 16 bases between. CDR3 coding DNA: TGTGCCTGGAACCCGGGTACGATAAGCTCCTATAATTCACCCCTCCACTTT. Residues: CAWNPGTISSYNSPLHF.

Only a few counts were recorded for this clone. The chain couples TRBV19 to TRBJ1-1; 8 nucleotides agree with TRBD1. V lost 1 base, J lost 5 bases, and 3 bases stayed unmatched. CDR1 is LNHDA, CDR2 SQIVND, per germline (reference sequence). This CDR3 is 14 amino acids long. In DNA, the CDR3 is TGTGCCAGTAGTATAGCGACAGGGGTGACTGAAGCTTTCTTT. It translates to CASSIATGVTEAFF. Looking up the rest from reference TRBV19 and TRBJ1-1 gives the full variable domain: DGGITQSPKYLFRKEGQNVTLSCEQNLNHDAMYWYRQDPGQGLRLIYYSQIVNDFQKGDIAEGYSVSREKKESFPLTVTSAQKNPTAFYLCASSIATGVTEAFFGQGTRLTVV.

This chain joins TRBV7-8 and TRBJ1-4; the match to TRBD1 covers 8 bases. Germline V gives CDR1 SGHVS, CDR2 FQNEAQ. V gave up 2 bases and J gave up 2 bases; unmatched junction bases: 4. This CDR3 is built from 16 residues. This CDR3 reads CASSLRAGGTNEKLFF. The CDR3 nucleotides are TGTGCCAGCAGCTTAAGAGCAGGGGGCACTAATGAAAAACTGTTTTTT.

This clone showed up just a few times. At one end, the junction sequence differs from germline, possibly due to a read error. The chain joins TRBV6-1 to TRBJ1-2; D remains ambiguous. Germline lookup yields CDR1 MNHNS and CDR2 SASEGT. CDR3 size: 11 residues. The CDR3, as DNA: TGTGCCAGCAGTGAAAGGAGGACGGAGGACTTC. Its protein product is CASSERRTEDF.

The CDR3 nucleotides are TGTGCCAGCAACACATACCCAAGTATCTCGGGCTACGAGCAGTACTTC. Residues: CASNTYPSISGYEQYF. The J gene is TRBJ2-7, the V gene TRBV28; no clear D gene. V was clipped by 7 bases and J by 3 bases, with 22 bases between them. CDR3 size: 16 residues. Germline CDR1 and CDR2: MDHEN and SYDVKM.

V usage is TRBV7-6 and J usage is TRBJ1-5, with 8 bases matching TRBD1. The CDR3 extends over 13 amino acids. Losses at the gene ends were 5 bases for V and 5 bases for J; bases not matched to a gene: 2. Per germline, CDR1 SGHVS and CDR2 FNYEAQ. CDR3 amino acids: CASSPDRDQPQHF. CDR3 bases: TGTGCCAGCAGCCCGGACAGGGATCAGCCCCAGCATTTT.

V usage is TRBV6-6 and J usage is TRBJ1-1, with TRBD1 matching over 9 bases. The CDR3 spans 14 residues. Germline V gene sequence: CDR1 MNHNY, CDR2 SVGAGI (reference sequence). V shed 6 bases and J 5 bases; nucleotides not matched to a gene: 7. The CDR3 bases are TGTGCCAGCAGAGCCGGGACAGGGCGGACTGAAGCTTTCTTT. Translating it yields CASRAGTGRTEAFF.

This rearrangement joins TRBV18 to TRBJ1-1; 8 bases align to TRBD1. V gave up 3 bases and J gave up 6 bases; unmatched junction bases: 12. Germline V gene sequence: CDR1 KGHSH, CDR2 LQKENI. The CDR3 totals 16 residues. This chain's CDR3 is CASSPTRLRTGPEAFF. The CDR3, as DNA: TGTGCCAGCTCACCTACTCGGTTGCGGACAGGGCCTGAAGCTTTCTTT.

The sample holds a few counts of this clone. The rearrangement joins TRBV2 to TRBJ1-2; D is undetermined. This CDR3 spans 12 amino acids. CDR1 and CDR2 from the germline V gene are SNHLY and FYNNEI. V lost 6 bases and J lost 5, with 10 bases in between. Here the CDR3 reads CASSAAWYGYTF. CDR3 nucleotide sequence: TGTGCCAGCAGCGCGGCATGGTATGGCTACACCTTC.

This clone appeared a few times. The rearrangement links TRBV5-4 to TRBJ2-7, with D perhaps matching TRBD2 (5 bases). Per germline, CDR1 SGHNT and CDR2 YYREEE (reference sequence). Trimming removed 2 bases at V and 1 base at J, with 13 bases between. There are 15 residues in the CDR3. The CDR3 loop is CASSFSGIGSYEQYF. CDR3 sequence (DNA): TGTGCCAGCAGCTTTTCGGGGATAGGGTCCTACGAGCAGTACTTC.

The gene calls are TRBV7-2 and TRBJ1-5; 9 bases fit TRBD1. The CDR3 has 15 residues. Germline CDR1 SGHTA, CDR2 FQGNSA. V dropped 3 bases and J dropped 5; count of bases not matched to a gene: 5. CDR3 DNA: TGTGCCAGCAGCTTGAGAACAGGGGGCGATCAGCCCCAGCATTTT. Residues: CASSLRTGGDQPQHF.

The CDR3 DNA is TGCAGCGTTGAGGTGAGCAGGGCCCTTACTTCCCGTTACCACAATGAGCAGTTCTTC. Amino acids: CSVEVSRALTSRYHNEQFF. This rearrangement joins TRBV29-1 to TRBJ2-1, with D possibly TRBD1 on 5 matching bases. The CDR3 runs to 19 residues. Germline CDR1 reads SQVTM; CDR2 reads ANQGSEA. The V end was cut by 3 bases, the J end by 5 bases, with 29 bases between.

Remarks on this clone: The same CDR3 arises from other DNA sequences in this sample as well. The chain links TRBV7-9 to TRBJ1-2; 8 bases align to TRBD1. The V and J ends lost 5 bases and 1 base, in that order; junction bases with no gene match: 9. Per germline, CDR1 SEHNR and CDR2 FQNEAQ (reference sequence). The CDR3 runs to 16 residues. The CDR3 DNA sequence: TGTGCCAGCAGCCCACTAAAGGGACAGGTTAACTATGGCTACACCTTC. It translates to CASSPLKGQVNYGYTF.

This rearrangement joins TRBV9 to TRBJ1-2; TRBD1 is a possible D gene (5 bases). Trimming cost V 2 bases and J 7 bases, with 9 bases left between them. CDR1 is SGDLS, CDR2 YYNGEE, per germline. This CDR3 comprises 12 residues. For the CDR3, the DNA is TGTGCCAGCAGCGTGTCGGGGGGTGGCTACACCTTC. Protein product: CASSVSGGGYTF.

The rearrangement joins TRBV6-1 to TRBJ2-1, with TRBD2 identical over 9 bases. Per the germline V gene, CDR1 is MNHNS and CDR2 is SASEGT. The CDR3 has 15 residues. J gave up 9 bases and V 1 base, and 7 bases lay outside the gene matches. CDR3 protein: CASSEGSGGSGEQFF. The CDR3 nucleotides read TGTGCCAGCAGTGAAGGTAGCGGGGGAAGTGGTGAGCAGTTCTTC.

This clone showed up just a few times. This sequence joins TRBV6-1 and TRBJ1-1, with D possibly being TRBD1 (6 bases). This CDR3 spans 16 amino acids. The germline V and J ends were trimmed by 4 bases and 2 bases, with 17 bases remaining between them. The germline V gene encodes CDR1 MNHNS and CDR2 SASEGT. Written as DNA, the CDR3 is TGTGCCAGCAGTGGGTTACCGGGACACGGTAACACTGAAGCTTTCTTT. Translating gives CASSGLPGHGNTEAFF.

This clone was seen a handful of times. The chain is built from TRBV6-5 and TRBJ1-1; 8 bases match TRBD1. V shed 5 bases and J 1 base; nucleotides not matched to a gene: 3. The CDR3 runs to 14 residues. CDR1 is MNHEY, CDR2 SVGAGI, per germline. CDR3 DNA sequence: TGTGCCAGCAGTCCGGACAGGGCGAACACTGAAGCTTTCTTT. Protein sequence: CASSPDRANTEAFF.

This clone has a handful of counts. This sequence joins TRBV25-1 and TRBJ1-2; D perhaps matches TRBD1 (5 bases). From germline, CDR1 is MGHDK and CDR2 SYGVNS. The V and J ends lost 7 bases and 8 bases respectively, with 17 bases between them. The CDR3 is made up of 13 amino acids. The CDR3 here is CASMKTSGEGYTF. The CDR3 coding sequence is TGTGCCAGCATGAAAACCTCGGGGGAAGGCTACACCTTC.

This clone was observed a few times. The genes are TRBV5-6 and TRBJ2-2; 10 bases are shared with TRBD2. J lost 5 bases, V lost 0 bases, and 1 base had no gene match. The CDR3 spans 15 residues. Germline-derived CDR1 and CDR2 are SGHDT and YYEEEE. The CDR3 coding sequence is TGTGCCAGCAGCTTGGTAGCGGGGGGAACCGGGGAGCTGTTTTTT. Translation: CASSLVAGGTGELFF.

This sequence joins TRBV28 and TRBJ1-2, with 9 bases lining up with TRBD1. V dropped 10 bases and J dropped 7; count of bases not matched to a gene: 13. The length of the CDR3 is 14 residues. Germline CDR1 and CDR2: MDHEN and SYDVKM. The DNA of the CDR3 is TGTGCCATCCTACAGGGGGCCAGAGTGAGTGGCTACACCTTC. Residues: CAILQGARVSGYTF.

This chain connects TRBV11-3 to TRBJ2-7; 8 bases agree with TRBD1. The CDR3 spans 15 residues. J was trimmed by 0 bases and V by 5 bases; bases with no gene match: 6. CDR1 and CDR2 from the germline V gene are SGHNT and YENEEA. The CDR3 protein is CASSPGTGNSYEQYF. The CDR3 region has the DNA TGTGCCAGCAGCCCGGGGACAGGAAACTCCTACGAGCAGTACTTC.

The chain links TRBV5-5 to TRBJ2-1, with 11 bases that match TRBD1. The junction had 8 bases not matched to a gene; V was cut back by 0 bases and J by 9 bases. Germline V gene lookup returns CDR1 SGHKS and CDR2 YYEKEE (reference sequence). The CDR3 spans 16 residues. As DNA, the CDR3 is TGTGCCAGCAGCTTGGTGATAGGGACAGGGGGGGGTGAGCAGTTCTTC. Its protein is CASSLVIGTGGGEQFF. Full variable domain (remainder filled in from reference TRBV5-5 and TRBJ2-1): DAGVTQSPTHLIKTRGQQVTLRCSPISGHKSVSWYQQVLGQGPQFIFQYYEKEERGRGNFPDRFSARQFPNYSSELNVNALLLGDSALYLCASSLVIGTGGGEQFFGPGTRLTVL.

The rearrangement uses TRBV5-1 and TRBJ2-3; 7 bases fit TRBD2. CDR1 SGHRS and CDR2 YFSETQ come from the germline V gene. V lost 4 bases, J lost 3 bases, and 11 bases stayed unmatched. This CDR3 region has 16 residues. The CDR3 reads CASSPGESGVTDTQYF. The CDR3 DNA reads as TGCGCCAGCAGCCCTGGTGAGAGCGGGGTGACAGATACGCAGTATTTT.

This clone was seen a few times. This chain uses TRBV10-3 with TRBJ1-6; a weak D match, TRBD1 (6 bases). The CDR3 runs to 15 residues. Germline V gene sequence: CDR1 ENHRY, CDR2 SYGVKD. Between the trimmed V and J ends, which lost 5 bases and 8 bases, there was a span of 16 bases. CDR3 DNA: TGTGCCATCAGTAGCAACAGGGTCGCCGATTCACCCCTCCACTTT. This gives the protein CAISSNRVADSPLHF.

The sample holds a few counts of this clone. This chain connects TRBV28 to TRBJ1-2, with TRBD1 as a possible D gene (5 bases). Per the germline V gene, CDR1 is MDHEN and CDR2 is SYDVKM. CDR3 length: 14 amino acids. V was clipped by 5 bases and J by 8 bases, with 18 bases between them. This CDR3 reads CASSRRDRTKGYTF. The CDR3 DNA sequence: TGTGCCAGCAGTCGCCGCGACCGGACAAAAGGCTACACCTTC.

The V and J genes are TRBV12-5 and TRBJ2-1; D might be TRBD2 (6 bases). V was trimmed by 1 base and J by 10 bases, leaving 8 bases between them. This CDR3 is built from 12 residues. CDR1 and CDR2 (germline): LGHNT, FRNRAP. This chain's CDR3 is CASGLGAGEQFF. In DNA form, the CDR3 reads TGTGCTAGTGGTTTGGGGGCGGGAGAGCAGTTCTTC. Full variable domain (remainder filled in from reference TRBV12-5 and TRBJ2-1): DARVTQTPRHKVTEMGQEVTMRCQPILGHNTVFWYRQTMMQGLELLAYFRNRAPLDDSGMPKDRFSAEMPDATLATLKIQPSEPRDSAVYFCASGLGAGEQFFGPGTRLTVL.

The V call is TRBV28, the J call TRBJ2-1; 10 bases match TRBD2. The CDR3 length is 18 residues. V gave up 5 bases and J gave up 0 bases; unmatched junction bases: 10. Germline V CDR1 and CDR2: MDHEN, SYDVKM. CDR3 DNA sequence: TGTGCCAGCAGTGGAGCGGGGGGGCCTGTGAGCTCCTACAATGAGCAGTTCTTC. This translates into CASSGAGGPVSSYNEQFF.

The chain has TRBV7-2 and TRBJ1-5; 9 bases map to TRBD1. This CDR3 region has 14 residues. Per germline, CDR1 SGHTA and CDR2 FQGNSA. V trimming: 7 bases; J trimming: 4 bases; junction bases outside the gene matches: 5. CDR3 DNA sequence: TGTGCCAGCAACGCCGGGACAGGGAATCAGCCCCAGCATTTT. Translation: CASNAGTGNQPQHF.

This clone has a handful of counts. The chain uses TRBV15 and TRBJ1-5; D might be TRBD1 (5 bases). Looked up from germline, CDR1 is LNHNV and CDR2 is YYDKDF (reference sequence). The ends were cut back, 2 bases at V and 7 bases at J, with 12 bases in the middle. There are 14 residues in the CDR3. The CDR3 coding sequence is TGTGCCACCAGCAGATCGCAGGGAGGACAGCCCCAGCATTTT. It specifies CATSRSQGGQPQHF.

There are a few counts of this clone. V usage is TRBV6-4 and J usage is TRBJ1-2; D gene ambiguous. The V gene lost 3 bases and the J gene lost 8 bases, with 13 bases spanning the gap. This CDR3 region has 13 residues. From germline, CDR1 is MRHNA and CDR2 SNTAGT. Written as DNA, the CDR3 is TGTGCCAGCAGTGATGGTGGTGGCGGGGGCTACACCTTC. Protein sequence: CASSDGGGGGYTF.